A selection of T cell receptor beta chains follows, all from one sample in a study of blood T cell repertoires in COVID-19. The assay was immunoSEQ multiplex PCR, and TCRdb's table has in-frame clones only and misses some. In the table there are fewer than 200,000 clones, about 75% of which are singletons. Sequencing was carried out using peripheral blood. These receptors all come from a woman aged 45-65 years with active or convalescent COVID-19. Each CDR3 is given with its conserved first and last residue. The order of the fields is D gene, J gene, clone size, V gene, CDR3 DNA, CDR3 protein. The D gene is left open where the match is weak. Some rows mark clone size as missing; the rest say once, few, many or name a class of expanded clone.

-	TRBJ1-1	-	TRBV19	TGTGCCAGTAGCGCCAGGGAGAACACTGAAGCTTTCTTT	CASSARENTEAFF
-	TRBJ1-1	-	TRBV5-6	TGTGCCAGCAGCCCAGGGGATATCTTT	CASSPGDIF
TRBD1	TRBJ2-2	-	TRBV19	TGTGCCAGTAGTATTAGAGGGGGCCTCACCGGGGAGCTGTTTTTT	CASSIRGGLTGELFF
-	TRBJ1-1	-	TRBV30	TGTGCCTGGAGTCGGTCTCTGGGGCGAAACACTGAAGCTTTCTTT	CAWSRSLGRNTEAFF
TRBD1	TRBJ1-5	-	TRBV25-1	TGTGCCAGCAGTGAAACAGGGGGCAATCAGCCCCAGCATTTT	CASSETGGNQPQHF
-	TRBJ2-4	many	TRBV29-1	TGCAGCGTTTTGAGTCTCTCGGGGGCCAAAAACATTCAGTACTTC	CSVLSLSGAKNIQYF
TRBD1	TRBJ1-5	-	TRBV28	TGTGCCAGCAGTTTAAGGGCGCAGGGGGCAAATCAGCCCCAGCATTTT	CASSLRAQGANQPQHF
-	TRBJ2-4	few	TRBV2	TGTGCCAGCAGGCAGGGGGCCAAAAACATTCAGTACTTC	CASRQGAKNIQYF
TRBD2	TRBJ2-1	-	TRBV6-2/TRBV6-3	TGTGCCAGCAGTTCTAGCGGGAGGGCCCGGAGTGAGCAGTTCTTC	CASSSSGRARSEQFF
TRBD1	TRBJ2-7	few	TRBV18	TGTGCCAGCTCGGGACAGGGGCTTAACGAGCAGTACTTC	CASSGQGLNEQYF
TRBD1	TRBJ2-5	-	TRBV19	TGTGCCACTTGGACAGGGAGACCCACAGAGACCCAGTACTTC	CATWTGRPTETQYF
TRBD2	TRBJ2-7	once	TRBV3-1/TRBV3-2	TGTGCCAGCAGCCAAGCCTCGGGAGGGCCCCACGAGCAGTACTTC	CASSQASGGPHEQYF
TRBD2	TRBJ2-1	-	TRBV6-5	TGTGCCAGCAGTTACGCCAGCGGGAGGGGTCGGAATGAGCAGTTCTTC	CASSYASGRGRNEQFF
-	TRBJ2-5	-	TRBV19	TGTGCCAGTAGCCCTCTCCGTGCCGGGAGCCCGGAGGAGGTTCGGGAGACCCAGTACTTC	CASSPLRAGSPEEVRETQYF
-	TRBJ1-2	few	TRBV3-1/TRBV3-2	TGTGCCAGCAGCCCGAGGCAGGGGCTCAATGGCTACACCTTC	CASSPRQGLNGYTF
-	TRBJ1-4	-	TRBV28	TGTGCCACCCAAGACATCGGGGGGGCCGAGGAAAAACTGTTTTTT	CATQDIGGAEEKLFF
TRBD1	TRBJ1-4	once	TRBV27	TGTGCCAGCAGTTTCAAAGGGGGCTATGAAAAACTGTTTTTT	CASSFKGGYEKLFF
-	TRBJ2-1	-	TRBV4-3	TGCGCCAGCAGCCAAGATGGACAGAAGAATGAGCAGTTCTTC	CASSQDGQKNEQFF
TRBD1	TRBJ1-2	-	TRBV28	TGTGCCAGCAGTTTAGCAGGGGGCCCGACGGATTTTGGCTACACCTTC	CASSLAGGPTDFGYTF
-	TRBJ1-3	-	TRBV7-8	TGTGCCAGCAGCTCCAGGTTGTCTACTGGAAACACCATATATTTT	CASSSRLSTGNTIYF
TRBD2	TRBJ2-3	-	TRBV6-2/TRBV6-3	TGTGCCAGCAGTTCGGGACTAGCGGCGGATACGCAGTATTTT	CASSSGLAADTQYF
TRBD2	TRBJ2-5	-	TRBV14	TGTGCCAGCAGCCAAAAAGCGGGAGCAATGTCGGGTGAGACCCAGTACTTC	CASSQKAGAMSGETQYF
-	TRBJ2-3	-	TRBV9	TGTGCCAGCAGCGCCCCAGGGGTAGTTATGGGTACAGATACGCAGTATTTT	CASSAPGVVMGTDTQYF
-	TRBJ2-7	-	TRBV7-9	TGTGCCAGCAGCTTAGCGCCGGACAACCTAGCCTACGAGCAGTACTTC	CASSLAPDNLAYEQYF
TRBD1	TRBJ1-2	few	TRBV2	TGTGCCAGCAGTGAGGACAGGGGGCGAGGTCGGTATGGCTACACCTTC	CASSEDRGRGRYGYTF
-	TRBJ1-2	-	TRBV29-1	TGCAGCGTTGAAGGAACCTATAACTATGGCTACACCTTC	CSVEGTYNYGYTF
TRBD1	TRBJ1-2	-	TRBV29-1	TGCAGCATGGGACAGGGGCAGGCCGGCTACACCTTC	CSMGQGQAGYTF